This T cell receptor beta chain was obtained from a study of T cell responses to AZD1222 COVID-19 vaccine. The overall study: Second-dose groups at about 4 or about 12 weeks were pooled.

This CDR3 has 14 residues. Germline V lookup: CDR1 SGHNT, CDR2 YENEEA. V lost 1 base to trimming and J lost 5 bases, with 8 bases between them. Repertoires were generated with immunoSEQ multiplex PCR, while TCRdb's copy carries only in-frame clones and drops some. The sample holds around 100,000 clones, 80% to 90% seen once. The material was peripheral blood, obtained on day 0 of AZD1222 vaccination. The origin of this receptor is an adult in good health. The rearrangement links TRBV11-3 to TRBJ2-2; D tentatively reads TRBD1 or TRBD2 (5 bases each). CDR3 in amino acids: CASSLVGGTGELFF. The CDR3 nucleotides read TGTGCCAGCAGCTTAGTTGGGGGTACCGGGGAGCTGTTTTTT.